Included here is one T cell receptor (beta chain) sequence, with context. After removal of 8 bases from V and 5 bases from J, the junction contained 11 bases not matched to a gene. This CDR3 region has 15 residues. Germline V gives CDR1 MNHEY, CDR2 SVGAGI. Clones were read by immunoSEQ multiplex PCR, and TCRdb kept only the in-frame ones, dropping some. The sample records approximately 200,000 clones, approximately 90% being singletons. Participants came from fewer than 25 US areas, aged roughly 18 to 95 years. Which cohort a participant joined came from the clinical history participants gave. The sample comes from a study of blood T cell repertoires in COVID-19. Study as a whole: Donors in the United States, Italy and Spain gave samples during acute or convalescent COVID-19.

This receptor was taken from a woman aged 18 to 35 in a cohort exposed to, infected with or recovered from COVID-19 (not recorded which). The V call is TRBV6-5, the J call TRBJ1-2; 10 nucleotides align to TRBD1. Sequencing was done on a sample of PBMCs or T cells enriched from blood (not recorded which). For the CDR3, the DNA is TGTGCCAGCTCCATTTCTGGGGGACAGGGGTATGGCTACACCTTC. It translates to CASSISGGQGYGYTF.